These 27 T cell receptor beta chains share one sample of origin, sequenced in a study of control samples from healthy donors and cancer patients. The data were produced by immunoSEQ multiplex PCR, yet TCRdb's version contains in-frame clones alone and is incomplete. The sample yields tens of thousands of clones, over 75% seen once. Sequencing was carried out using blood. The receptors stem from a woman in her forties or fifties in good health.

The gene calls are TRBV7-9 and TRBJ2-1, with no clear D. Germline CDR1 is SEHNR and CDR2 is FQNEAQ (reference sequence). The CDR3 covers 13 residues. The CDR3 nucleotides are TGTCCTTGGACCACATTGCCGTGCCATGAGCAGTTCTTC. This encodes CPWTTLPCHEQFF.

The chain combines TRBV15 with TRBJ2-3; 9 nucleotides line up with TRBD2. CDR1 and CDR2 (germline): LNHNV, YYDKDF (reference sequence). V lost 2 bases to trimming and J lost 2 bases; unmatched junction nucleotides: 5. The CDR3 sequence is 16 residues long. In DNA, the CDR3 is TGTGCCACCAGCAGATCGCCGGGACTAGCCACAGATACGCAGTATTTT. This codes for CATSRSPGLATDTQYF.

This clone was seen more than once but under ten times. DNA for the CDR3: TGCGCCAGCAGCCAAGGGGCAGGGGGCTTAGAGACCCAGTACTTC. It translates to CASSQGAGGLETQYF. V usage is TRBV4-1 and J usage is TRBJ2-5, with 8 nucleotides matching TRBD1. With V trimmed by 1 base and J by 4 bases, 5 bases remained unmatched. This CDR3 is 15 amino acids long. Germline assignment: CDR1 MGHRA and CDR2 YSYEKL.

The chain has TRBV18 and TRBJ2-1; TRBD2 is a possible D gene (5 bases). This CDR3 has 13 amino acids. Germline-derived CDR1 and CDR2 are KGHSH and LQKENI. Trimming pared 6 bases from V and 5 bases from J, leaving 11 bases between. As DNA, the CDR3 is TGTGCCAGCTCCCCTAGCTCGGACAATGAGCAGTTCTTC. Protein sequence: CASSPSSDNEQFF.

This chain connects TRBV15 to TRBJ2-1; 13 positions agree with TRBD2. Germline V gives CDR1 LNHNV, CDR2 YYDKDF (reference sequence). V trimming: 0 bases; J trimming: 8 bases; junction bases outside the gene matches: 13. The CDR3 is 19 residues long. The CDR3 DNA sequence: TGTGCCACCAGCAGAGAAATTGGCCCGGGACTAGCGGGATCGCATGAGCAGTTCTTC. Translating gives CATSREIGPGLAGSHEQFF.

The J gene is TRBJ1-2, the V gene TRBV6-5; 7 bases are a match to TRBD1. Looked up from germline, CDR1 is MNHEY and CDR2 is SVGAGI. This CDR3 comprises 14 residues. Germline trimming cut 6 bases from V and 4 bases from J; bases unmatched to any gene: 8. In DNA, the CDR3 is TGTGCCAGCAGCCCAGACAGGGAGGCCTATGGCTACACCTTC. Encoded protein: CASSPDREAYGYTF.

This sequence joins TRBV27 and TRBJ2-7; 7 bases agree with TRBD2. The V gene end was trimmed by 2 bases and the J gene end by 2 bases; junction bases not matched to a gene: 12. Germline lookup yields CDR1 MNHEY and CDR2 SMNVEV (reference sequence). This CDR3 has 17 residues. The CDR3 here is CASSLGGPPSGTYEQYF. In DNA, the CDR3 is TGTGCCAGCAGTTTAGGTGGACCCCCTAGCGGCACCTACGAGCAGTACTTC.

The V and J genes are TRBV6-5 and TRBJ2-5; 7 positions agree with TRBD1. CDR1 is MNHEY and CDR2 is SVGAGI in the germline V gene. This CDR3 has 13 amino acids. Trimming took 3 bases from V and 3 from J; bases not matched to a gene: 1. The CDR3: CASSYGTEETQYF. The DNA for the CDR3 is TGTGCCAGCAGTTATGGGACAGAAGAGACCCAGTACTTC.

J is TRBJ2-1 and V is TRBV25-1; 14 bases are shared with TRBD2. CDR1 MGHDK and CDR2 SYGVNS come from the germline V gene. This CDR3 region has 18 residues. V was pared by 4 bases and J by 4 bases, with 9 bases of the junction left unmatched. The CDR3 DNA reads TGTGCCAGCAGTGGCCCGACTAGCGGGAGGGCGATATACAATGAGCAGTTCTTC. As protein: CASSGPTSGRAIYNEQFF.

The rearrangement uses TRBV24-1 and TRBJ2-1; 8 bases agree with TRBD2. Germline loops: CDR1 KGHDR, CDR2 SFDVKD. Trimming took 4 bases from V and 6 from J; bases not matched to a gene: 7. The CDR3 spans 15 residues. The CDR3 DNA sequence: TGTGCCACCAGTGAGAGGGGCCTAGCGGGCAATGAGCAGTTCTTC. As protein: CATSERGLAGNEQFF.

CDR3 nucleotide sequence: TGTGCCAGCAGTCGGACTAGCGGGATACAGACCCAGTACTTC. It specifies CASSRTSGIQTQYF. The rearrangement joins TRBV28 to TRBJ2-5; 12 bases map to TRBD2. After removal of 5 bases from V and 6 bases from J, the junction contained 4 bases not matched to a gene. CDR1 MDHEN and CDR2 SYDVKM come from the germline V gene. The CDR3 loop spans 14 amino acids.

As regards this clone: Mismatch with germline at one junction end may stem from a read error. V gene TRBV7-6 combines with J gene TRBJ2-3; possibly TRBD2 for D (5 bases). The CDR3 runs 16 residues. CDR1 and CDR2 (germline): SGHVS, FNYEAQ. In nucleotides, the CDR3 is TGTGTCAGCAGCTTAGTGGCGGGTACAGGCACAGATACGCAGTATTTT. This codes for CVSSLVAGTGTDTQYF.

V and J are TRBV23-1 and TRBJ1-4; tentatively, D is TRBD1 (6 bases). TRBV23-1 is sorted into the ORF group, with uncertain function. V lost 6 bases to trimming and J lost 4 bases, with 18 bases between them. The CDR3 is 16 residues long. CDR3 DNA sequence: TGCGCCAGCAGGCACAGGGTAGCGGAGGGTAATGAAAAACTGTTTTTT. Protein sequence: CASRHRVAEGNEKLFF.

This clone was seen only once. This CDR3 is CASRVDRAGTEAFF. The CDR3 DNA follows: TGTGCCAGCAGAGTGGACAGGGCGGGTACTGAAGCTTTCTTT. This chain connects TRBV6-5 to TRBJ1-1; 8 bases agree with TRBD1. This CDR3 is 14 amino acids long. The germline V gene has CDR1 MNHEY and CDR2 SVGAGI. V trimming: 6 bases; J trimming: 5 bases; junction bases outside the gene matches: 8.

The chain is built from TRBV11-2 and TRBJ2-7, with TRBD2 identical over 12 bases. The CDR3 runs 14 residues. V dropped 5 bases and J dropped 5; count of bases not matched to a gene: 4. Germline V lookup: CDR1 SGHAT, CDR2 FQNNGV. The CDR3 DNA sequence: TGTGCCAGCAGCCCTAGCGGGAGGGCCCACGAGCAGTACTTC. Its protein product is CASSPSGRAHEQYF.

The CDR3: CASSGGTSEDTQYF. The CDR3 DNA reads as TGTGCCAGCAGCGGAGGGACTAGCGAAGATACGCAGTATTTT. The chain recombines TRBV9 with TRBJ2-3, with 10 bases identical to TRBD2. Trimming took 3 bases from V and 5 from J; bases not matched to a gene: 3. CDR1 and CDR2 (germline): SGDLS, YYNGEE. CDR3 size: 14 residues.

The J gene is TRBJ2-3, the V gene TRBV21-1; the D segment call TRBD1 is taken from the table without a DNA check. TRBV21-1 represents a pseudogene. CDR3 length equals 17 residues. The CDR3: CASVPGQGWPGADTQYF. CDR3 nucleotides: TGTGCCAGCGTTCCGGGACAGGGGTGGCCCGGGGCAGATACGCAGTATTTT.

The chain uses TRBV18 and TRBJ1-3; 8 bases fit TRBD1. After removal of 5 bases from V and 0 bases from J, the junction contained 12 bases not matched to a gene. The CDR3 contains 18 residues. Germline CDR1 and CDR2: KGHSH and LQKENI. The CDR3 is CASSYVQNTGGSGNTIYF. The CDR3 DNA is TGTGCCAGCTCATACGTTCAGAACACAGGGGGCTCTGGAAACACCATATATTTT. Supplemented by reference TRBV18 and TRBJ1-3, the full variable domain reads NAGVMQNPRHLVRRRGQEARLRCSPMKGHSHVYWYRQLPEEGLKFMVYLQKENIIDESGMPKERFSAEFPKEGPSILRIQQVVRGDSAAYFCASSYVQNTGGSGNTIYFGEGSWLTVV.

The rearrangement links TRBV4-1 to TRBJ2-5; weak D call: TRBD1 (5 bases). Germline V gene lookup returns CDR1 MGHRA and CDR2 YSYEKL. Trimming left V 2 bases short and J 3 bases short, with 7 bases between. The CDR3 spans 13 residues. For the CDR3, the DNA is TGCGCCAGCAGCCAACAGGGTAAAGAGACCCAGTACTTC. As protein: CASSQQGKETQYF.

CDR3 loop: CASRPTGPGPQHF. The CDR3 DNA sequence: TGTGCCAGCAGACCGACAGGGCCCGGGCCCCAGCATTTT. The chain employs TRBV5-8 and TRBJ1-5; 7 positions match TRBD1. V gave up 5 bases and J gave up 9 bases; unmatched junction bases: 8. Germline CDR1 reads SGHTS; CDR2 reads YDEGEE. This CDR3 spans 13 amino acids.

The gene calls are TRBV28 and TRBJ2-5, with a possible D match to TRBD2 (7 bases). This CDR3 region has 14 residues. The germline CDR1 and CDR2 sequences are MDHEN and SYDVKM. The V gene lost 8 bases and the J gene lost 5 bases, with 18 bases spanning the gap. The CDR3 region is CASYTRGGGETQYF. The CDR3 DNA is TGTGCCAGCTACACAAGGGGAGGGGGGGAGACCCAGTACTTC.

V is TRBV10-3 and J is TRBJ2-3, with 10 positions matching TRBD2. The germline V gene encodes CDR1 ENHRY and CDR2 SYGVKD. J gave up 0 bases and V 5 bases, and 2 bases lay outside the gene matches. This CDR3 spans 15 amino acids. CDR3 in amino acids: CAISRTSGSTDTQYF. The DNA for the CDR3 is TGTGCCATCAGTCGGACTAGCGGAAGCACAGATACGCAGTATTTT.

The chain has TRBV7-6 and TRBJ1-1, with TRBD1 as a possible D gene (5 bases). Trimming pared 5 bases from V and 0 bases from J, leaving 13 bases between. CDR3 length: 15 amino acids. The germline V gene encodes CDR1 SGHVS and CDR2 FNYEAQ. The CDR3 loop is CASSILREVNTEAFF. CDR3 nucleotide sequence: TGTGCCAGCAGCATTCTCAGGGAAGTGAACACTGAAGCTTTCTTT.

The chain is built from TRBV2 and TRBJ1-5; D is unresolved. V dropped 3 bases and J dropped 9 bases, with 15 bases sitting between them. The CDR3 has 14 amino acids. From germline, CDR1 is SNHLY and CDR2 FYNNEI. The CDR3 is CASSDSRVFGPQHF. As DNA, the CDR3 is TGTGCCAGCAGTGACTCGAGAGTTTTTGGGCCCCAGCATTTT.

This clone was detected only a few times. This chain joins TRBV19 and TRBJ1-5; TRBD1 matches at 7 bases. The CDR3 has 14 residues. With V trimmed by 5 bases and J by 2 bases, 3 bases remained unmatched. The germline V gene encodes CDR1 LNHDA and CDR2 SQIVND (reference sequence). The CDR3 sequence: CASSFQGGNQPQHF. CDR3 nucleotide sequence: TGTGCCAGTAGTTTTCAGGGGGGCAATCAGCCCCAGCATTTT.

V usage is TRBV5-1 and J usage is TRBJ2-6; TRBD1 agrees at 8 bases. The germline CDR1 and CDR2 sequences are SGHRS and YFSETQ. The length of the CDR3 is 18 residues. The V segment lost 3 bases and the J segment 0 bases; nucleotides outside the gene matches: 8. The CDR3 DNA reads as TGCGCCAGCAGCTCTCCGGGACAGGCGGCCTCTGGGGCCAACGTCCTGACTTTC. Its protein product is CASSSPGQAASGANVLTF.

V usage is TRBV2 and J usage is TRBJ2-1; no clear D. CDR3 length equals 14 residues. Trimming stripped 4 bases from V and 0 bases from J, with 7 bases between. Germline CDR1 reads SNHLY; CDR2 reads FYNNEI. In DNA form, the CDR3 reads TGTGCCAGCAGTGCGGCAGTCTCCTACAATGAGCAGTTCTTC. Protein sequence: CASSAAVSYNEQFF.